This TCR beta chain was found in a study of shared clonotypes between healthy human individuals. This clone was counted once. Each PCR replicate run on unsorted PBMC took in around 290 ng DNA, about 29,000 T cell genomes. Using immunoSEQ multiplex PCR, the repertoire was profiled, and TCRdb retains in-frame clones only, with some absent. This repertoire shows fewer than 650,000 clones, about 80% found once; its top ten account for 9.5% to 15%. The V gene end was trimmed by 3 bases and the J gene end by 7 bases; junction bases not matched to a gene: 14. Germline lookup yields CDR1 LNHDA and CDR2 SQIVND (reference sequence). The CDR3 runs to 19 residues.

This TCR derives from a woman in her 40s in good health. Some clones in this sample may be carry-over from other donors' samples. The chain has TRBV19 and TRBJ2-1, with TRBD2 matching over 14 bases. The sequencing sample was made of PBMCs. For the CDR3, the DNA is TGTGCCAGTAGTATTCTCGTCCCGGGACTAGCGGGAGTTAGGAATGAGCAGTTCTTC. Amino acid sequence: CASSILVPGLAGVRNEQFF.